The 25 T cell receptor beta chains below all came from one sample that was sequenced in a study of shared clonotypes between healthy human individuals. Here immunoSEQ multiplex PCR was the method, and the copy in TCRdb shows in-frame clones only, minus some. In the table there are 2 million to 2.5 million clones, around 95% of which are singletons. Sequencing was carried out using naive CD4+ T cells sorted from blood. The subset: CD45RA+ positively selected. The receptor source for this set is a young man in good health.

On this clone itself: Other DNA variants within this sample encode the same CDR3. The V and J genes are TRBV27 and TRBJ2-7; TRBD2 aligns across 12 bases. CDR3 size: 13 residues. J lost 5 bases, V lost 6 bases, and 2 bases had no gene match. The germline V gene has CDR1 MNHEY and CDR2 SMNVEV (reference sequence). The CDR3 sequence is CASRLAGGNEQYF. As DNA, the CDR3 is TGTGCCAGCAGACTAGCGGGGGGTAACGAGCAGTACTTC.

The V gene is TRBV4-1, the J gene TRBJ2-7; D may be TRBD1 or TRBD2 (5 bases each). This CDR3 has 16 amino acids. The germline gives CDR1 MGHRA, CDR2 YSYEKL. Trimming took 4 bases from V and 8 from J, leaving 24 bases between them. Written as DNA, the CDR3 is TGCGCCAGCAGCCCTGAGCCGGGACGTCCAGATTCCCAGCAGTACTTC. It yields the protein CASSPEPGRPDSQQYF.

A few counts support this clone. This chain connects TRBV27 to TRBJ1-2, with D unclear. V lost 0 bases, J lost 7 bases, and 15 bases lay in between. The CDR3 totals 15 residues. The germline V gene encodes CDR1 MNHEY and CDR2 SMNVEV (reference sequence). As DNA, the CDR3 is TGTGCCAGCAGTTTATCTGGACCGACGATAGGTGGCTACACCTTC. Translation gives CASSLSGPTIGGYTF.

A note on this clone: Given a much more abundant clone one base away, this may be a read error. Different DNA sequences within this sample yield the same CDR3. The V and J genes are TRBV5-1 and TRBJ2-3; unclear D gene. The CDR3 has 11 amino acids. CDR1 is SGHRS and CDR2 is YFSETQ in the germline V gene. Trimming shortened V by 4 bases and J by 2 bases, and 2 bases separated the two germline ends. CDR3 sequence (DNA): TGCGCCAGCAGCCTCACAGATACGCAGTATTTT. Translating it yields CASSLTDTQYF.

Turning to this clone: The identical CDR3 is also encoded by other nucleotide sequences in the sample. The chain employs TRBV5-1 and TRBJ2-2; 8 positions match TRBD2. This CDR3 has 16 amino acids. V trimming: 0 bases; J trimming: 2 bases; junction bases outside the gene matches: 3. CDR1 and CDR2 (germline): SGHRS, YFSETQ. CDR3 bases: TGCGCCAGCAGCTTGGCAGCGGGGGCCAACACCGGGGAGCTGTTTTTT. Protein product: CASSLAAGANTGELFF.

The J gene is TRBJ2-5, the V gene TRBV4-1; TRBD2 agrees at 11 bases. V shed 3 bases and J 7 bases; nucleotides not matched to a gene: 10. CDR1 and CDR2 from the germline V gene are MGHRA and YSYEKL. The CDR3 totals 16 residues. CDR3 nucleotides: TGCGCCAGCAGCCAGGATAGCGGGGGGGCCGTTGGGACCCAGTACTTC. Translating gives CASSQDSGGAVGTQYF.

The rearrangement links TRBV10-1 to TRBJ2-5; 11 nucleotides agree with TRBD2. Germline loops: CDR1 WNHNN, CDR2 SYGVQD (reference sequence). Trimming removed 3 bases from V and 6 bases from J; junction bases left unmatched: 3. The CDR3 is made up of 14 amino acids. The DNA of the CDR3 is TGCGCCAGCAGTGACATAGCGGGGGGGAAGACCCAGTACTTC. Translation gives CASSDIAGGKTQYF.

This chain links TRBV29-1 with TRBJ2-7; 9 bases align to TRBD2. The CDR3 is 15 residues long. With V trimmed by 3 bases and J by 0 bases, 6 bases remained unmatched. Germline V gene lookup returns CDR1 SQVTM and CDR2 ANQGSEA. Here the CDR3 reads CSVEGGRGSSYEQYF. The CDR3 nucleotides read TGCAGCGTTGAGGGCGGGAGGGGTTCCTCCTACGAGCAGTACTTC.

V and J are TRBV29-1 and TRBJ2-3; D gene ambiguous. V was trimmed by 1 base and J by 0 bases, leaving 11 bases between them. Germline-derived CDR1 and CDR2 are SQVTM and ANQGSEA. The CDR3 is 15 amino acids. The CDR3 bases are TGCAGCGTTGAAGGGGTACTGACTAGCACAGATACGCAGTATTTT. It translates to CSVEGVLTSTDTQYF.

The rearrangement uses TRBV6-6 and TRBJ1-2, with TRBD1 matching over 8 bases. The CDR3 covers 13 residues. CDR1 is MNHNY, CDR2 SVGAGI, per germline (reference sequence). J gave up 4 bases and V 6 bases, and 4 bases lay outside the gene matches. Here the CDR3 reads CASSQTGVYGYTF. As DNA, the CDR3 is TGTGCCAGCAGCCAGACAGGGGTCTATGGCTACACCTTC.

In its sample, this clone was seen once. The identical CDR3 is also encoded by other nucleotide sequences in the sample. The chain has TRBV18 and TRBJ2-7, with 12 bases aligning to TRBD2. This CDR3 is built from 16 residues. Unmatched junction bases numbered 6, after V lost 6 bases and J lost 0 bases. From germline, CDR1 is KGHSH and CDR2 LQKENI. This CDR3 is CASSPGLAGSSYEQYF. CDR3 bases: TGTGCCAGCTCTCCCGGACTAGCGGGGAGCTCCTACGAGCAGTACTTC.

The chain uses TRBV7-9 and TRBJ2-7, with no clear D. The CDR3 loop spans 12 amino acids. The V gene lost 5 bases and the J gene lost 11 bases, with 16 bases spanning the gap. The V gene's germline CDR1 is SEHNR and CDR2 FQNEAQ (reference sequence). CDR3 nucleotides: TGTGCCAGCAGCGCATCCCTTTCCCCCGAGTACTTC. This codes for CASSASLSPEYF.

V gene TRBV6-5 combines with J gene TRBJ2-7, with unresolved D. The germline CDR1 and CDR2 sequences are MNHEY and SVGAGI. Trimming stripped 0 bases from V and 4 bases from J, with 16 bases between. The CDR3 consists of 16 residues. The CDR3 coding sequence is TGTGCCAGCAGTTACTCGATGCCAGCGATGGGTTACGAGCAGTACTTC. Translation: CASSYSMPAMGYEQYF.

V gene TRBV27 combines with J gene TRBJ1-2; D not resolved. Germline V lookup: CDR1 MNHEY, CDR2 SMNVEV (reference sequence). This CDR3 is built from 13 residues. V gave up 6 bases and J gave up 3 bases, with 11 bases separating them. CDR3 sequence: CASSPSRDYGYTF. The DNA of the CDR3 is TGTGCCAGCAGCCCATCAAGGGACTATGGCTACACCTTC.

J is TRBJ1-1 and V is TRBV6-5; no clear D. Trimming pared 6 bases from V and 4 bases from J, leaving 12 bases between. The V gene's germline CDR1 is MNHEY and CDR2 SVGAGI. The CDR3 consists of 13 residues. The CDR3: CASSRTRGTEAFF. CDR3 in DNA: TGTGCCAGCAGCCGAACTCGGGGCACTGAAGCTTTCTTT.

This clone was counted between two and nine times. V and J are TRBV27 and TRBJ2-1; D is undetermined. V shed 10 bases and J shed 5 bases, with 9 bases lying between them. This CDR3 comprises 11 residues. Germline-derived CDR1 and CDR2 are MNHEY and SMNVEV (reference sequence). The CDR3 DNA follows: TGTGCCAAAGGGCCGGACAATGAGCAGTTCTTC. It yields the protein CAKGPDNEQFF.

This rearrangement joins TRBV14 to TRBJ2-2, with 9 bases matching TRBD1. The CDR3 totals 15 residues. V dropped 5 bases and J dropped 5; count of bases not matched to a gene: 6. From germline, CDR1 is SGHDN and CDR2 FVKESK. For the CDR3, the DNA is TGTGCCAGCAGCTCACAGGGGGCGGGGACCGGGGAGCTGTTTTTT. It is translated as CASSSQGAGTGELFF.

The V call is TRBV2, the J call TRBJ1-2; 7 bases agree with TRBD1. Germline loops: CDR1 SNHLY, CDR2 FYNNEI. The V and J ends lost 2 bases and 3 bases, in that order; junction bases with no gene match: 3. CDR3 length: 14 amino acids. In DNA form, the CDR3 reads TGTGCCAGCAGTGAACAGGGGGATCACTATGGCTACACCTTC. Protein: CASSEQGDHYGYTF.

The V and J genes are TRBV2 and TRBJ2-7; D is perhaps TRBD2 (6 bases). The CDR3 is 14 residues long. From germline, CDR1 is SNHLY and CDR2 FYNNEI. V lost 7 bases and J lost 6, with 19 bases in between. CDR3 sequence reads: CASTGDAEGSEQYF. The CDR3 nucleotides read TGTGCCAGCACGGGGGACGCCGAAGGCTCCGAGCAGTACTTC.

CDR3 sequence reads: CASSTTTPSPLHF. In nucleotides, the CDR3 is TGTGCCAGCAGCACTACGACGCCTTCACCCCTCCACTTT. The chain is built from TRBV7-2 and TRBJ1-6; no definite D call. V lost 5 bases and J lost 9, with 11 bases in between. The germline V gene encodes CDR1 SGHTA and CDR2 FQGNSA. This CDR3 region has 13 residues.

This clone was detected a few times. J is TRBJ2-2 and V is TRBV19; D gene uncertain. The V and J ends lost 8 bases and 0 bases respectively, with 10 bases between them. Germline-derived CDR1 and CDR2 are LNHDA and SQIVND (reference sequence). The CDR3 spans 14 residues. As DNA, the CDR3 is TGTGCCAGTTCCCCTCCTACGAACACCGGGGAGCTGTTTTTT. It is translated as CASSPPTNTGELFF.

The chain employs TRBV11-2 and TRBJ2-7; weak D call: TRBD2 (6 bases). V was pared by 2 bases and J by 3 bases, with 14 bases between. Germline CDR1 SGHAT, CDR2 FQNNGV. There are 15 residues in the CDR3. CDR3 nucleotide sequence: TGTGCCAGCAGCTTAAGGAGGGACCCCAACTACGAGCAGTACTTC. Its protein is CASSLRRDPNYEQYF.

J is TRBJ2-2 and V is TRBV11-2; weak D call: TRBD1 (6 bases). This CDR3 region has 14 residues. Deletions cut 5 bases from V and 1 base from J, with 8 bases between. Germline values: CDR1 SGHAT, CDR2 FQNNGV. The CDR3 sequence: CASSPQGNTGELFF. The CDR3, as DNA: TGTGCCAGCAGCCCACAGGGGAACACCGGGGAGCTGTTTTTT.

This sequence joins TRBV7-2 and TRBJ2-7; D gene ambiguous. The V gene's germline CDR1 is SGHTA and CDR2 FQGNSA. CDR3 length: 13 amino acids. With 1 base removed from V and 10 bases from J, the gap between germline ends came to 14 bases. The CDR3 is CASSLGVPRDQYF. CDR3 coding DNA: TGTGCCAGCAGCTTAGGTGTTCCCCGTGATCAGTACTTC.

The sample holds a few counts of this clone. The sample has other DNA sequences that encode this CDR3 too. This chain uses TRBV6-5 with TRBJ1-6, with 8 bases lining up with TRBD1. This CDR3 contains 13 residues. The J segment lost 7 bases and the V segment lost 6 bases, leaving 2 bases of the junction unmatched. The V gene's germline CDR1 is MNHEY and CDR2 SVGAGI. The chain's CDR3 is CASSRTGNSPLHF. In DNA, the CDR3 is TGTGCCAGCAGCAGGACAGGGAATTCACCCCTCCACTTT.